This T cell receptor (beta chain) appears in the sequencing data of a study of T-cell reconstitution after alpha-beta-depleted transplantation in children. Preparation of the TCRbeta library involved a method that used unique molecular identifiers. One entry per CDR3 protein results from TCRdb running MiXCR on the PCR reads. The profile covers 90,000 to 100,000 distinct CDR3 sequences, with roughly an eighth appearing a single time and about 15% taken by the ten largest. This clonotype was picked up many times. The CDR3 consists of 14 residues. J lost 1 base, V lost 2 bases, and 2 bases had no gene match. CDR1 DFQATT and CDR2 SNEGSKA come from the germline V gene (reference sequence).

V and J are TRBV20-1 and TRBJ1-3; 7 nucleotides agree with TRBD1. The sample consisted of PBMCs from the stem cell graft donor, taken from the stem cell graft. This TCR was recovered from a human donor who donated a stem cell graft to a child with inherited bone marrow failure. CDR3 sequence reads: CSARNRGSGNTIYF. CDR3 DNA sequence: TGCAGTGCTAGAAACAGGGGTTCTGGAAACACCATATATTTT.